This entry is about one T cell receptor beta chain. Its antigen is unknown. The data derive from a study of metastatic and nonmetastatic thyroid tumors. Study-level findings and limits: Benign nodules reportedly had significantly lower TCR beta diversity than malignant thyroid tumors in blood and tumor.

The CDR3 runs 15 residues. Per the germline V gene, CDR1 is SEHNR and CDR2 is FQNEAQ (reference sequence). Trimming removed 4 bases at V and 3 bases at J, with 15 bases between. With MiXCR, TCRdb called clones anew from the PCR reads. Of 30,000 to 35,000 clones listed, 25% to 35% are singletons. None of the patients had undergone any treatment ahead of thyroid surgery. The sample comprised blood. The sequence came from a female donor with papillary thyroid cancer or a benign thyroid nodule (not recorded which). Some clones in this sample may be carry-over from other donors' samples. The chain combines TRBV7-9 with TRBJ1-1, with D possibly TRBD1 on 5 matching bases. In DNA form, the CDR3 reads TGTGCCAGCAGCTACGCGGGGGTAAGGGACACTGAAGCTTTCTTT. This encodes CASSYAGVRDTEAFF.